These 26 T cell receptor beta chains were all obtained from the same sample, sequenced in a study of shared clonotypes between healthy human individuals. Measured with immunoSEQ multiplex PCR; TCRdb has only the in-frame clones, and not every one. The table records 520,000 or so clones, about four fifths of them present only once. The sample was PBMCs. The receptors originated from a woman between 40 and 50 years old in good health. Some clones in this sample may be carry-over from other donors' samples.

The chain carries TRBV5-4 and TRBJ2-4; 7 nucleotides match TRBD1. This CDR3 spans 14 amino acids. V dropped 2 bases and J dropped 8; count of bases not matched to a gene: 7. Germline V gives CDR1 SGHNT, CDR2 YYREEE (reference sequence). For the CDR3, the DNA is TGTGCCAGCAGCTTAAGACAGGGTGGAGACATTCAGTACTTC. The encoded protein is CASSLRQGGDIQYF. Drawing the rest from reference TRBV5-4 and TRBJ2-4, the complete variable domain is ETGVTQSPTHLIKTRGQQVTLRCSSQSGHNTVSWYQQALGQGPQFIFQYYREEENGRGNFPPRFSGLQFPNYSSELNVNALELDDSALYLCASSLRQGGDIQYFGAGTRLSVL.

This clone occurred a few times. The V gene is TRBV20-1, the J gene TRBJ1-1; D ambiguous. The ends were cut back, 3 bases at V and 11 bases at J, with 13 bases in the middle. Germline V lookup: CDR1 DFQATT, CDR2 SNEGSKA (reference sequence). CDR3 length: 11 residues. The chain's CDR3 is CSASPFVEAFF. The CDR3 DNA is TGCAGTGCTAGTCCTTTCGTGGAGGCTTTCTTT.

The chain recombines TRBV7-2 with TRBJ1-1, with 8 positions matching TRBD1. Germline CDR1 and CDR2: SGHTA and FQGNSA. The CDR3 covers 14 residues. Trimming took 4 bases from V and 10 from J; bases not matched to a gene: 11. The CDR3 DNA reads TGTGCCAGCAGCTCCCAGACAGGGGCCTACGGAGCTTTCTTT. Translating it yields CASSSQTGAYGAFF.

This sequence joins TRBV6-1 and TRBJ1-1; D unclear. Germline V lookup: CDR1 MNHNS, CDR2 SASEGT. The CDR3 is 17 amino acids. V lost 0 bases to trimming and J lost 1 base, with 15 bases between them. CDR3 protein: CASSEALGMLRNTEAFF. CDR3 nucleotides: TGTGCCAGCAGTGAAGCGCTGGGGATGTTGCGGAACACTGAAGCTTTCTTT.

The chain combines TRBV27 with TRBJ1-6; 7 bases are a match to TRBD1. From germline, CDR1 is MNHEY and CDR2 SMNVEV (reference sequence). The length of the CDR3 is 16 residues. After removal of 2 bases from V and 7 bases from J, the junction contained 8 bases not matched to a gene. The CDR3 DNA reads as TGTGCCAGCAGTTTAGCGGGACAGCTTGGGAATTCACCCCTCCACTTT. Translating it yields CASSLAGQLGNSPLHF.

This clone was found once. The V call is TRBV7-6, the J call TRBJ2-5; TRBD2 might be the D (6 bases). The CDR3 is 12 amino acids. V lost 5 bases and J 11 bases, leaving 15 bases between the germline ends. From germline, CDR1 is SGHVS and CDR2 FNYEAQ. CDR3 DNA: TGTGCCAGCAGCGCAGCCTGGAGGGAGCAGTACTTC. Its translation is CASSAAWREQYF.

The chain uses TRBV7-2 and TRBJ2-1; TRBD2 might be the D (6 bases). V was pared by 2 bases and J by 4 bases, with 12 bases between. In germline, CDR1 is SGHTA, CDR2 FQGNSA. The CDR3 totals 15 residues. CDR3 sequence reads: CASSLRGGLYNEQFF. The CDR3 nucleotides are TGTGCCAGCAGCTTAAGGGGAGGCCTTTACAATGAGCAGTTCTTC.

The genes are TRBV5-1 and TRBJ1-5; D is perhaps TRBD1 (6 bases). The CDR3 length is 16 residues. Trimming pared 2 bases from V and 2 bases from J, leaving 14 bases between. The germline V gene has CDR1 SGHRS and CDR2 YFSETQ. This chain's CDR3 is CASSLWGGDGNQPQHF. In nucleotides, the CDR3 is TGCGCCAGCAGCTTATGGGGGGGCGATGGCAATCAGCCCCAGCATTTT.

Note on this clone: This may be a read error, as it is one base from a much larger clone. The chain is built from TRBV18 and TRBJ1-1, with 7 positions matching TRBD1. Germline CDR1 reads KGHSH; CDR2 reads LQKENI. V was clipped by 6 bases and J by 3 bases; unmatched bases: 1. The CDR3 runs 12 residues. As DNA, the CDR3 is TGTGCCAGCTCTCAGGGGGACACTGAAGCTTTCTTT. It codes for CASSQGDTEAFF.

V usage is TRBV7-2 and J usage is TRBJ2-7; D remains ambiguous. The CDR3 totals 14 residues. The ends were cut back, 2 bases at V and 2 bases at J, with 10 bases in the middle. CDR1 is SGHTA and CDR2 is FQGNSA in the germline V gene. CDR3 sequence (DNA): TGTGCCAGCAGCTTAACCCTCAACCCCTACGAGCAGTACTTC. Translating gives CASSLTLNPYEQYF.

This rearrangement joins TRBV30 to TRBJ1-6, with D hard to call. Germline CDR1 is GTSNPN and CDR2 is SVGIG (reference sequence). The CDR3 sequence is 15 residues long. The V end lost 0 bases, the J end lost 9 bases, and 15 bases lay between the germline ends. CDR3 in DNA: TGTGCCTGGAGTGTCCAACCCGCGGGGTTTTCACCCCTCCACTTT. This sequence encodes CAWSVQPAGFSPLHF.

The V gene is TRBV5-6, the J gene TRBJ1-1; no clear D. Germline CDR1 and CDR2: SGHDT and YYEEEE. The V end was cut by 5 bases, the J end by 4 bases, with 15 bases between. CDR3 length equals 14 residues. The CDR3 coding sequence is TGTGCCAGCAGTGGTAGCGTCGGCGGCACTGAAGCTTTCTTT. Translating gives CASSGSVGGTEAFF.

The chain employs TRBV30 and TRBJ2-2; D is possibly TRBD2 (5 bases). V was cut by 4 bases and J by 3 bases, with 9 bases left in between. Germline loops: CDR1 GTSNPN, CDR2 SVGIG (reference sequence). The CDR3 length is 13 residues. CDR3 bases: TGTGCCTGGACGCCAGCGGACACCGGGGAGCTGTTTTTT. Translation gives CAWTPADTGELFF.

CDR3 region: CASSDYGAGQPQHF. In DNA form, the CDR3 reads TGTGCCAGCAGTGATTATGGGGCAGGTCAGCCCCAGCATTTT. This rearrangement joins TRBV2 to TRBJ1-5; D is perhaps TRBD1 (5 bases). The CDR3 runs to 14 residues. Deletions cut 3 bases from V and 6 bases from J, with 12 bases between. The V gene's germline CDR1 is SNHLY and CDR2 FYNNEI.

The chain carries TRBV10-1 and TRBJ1-4; TRBD1 matches at 8 bases. V was clipped by 6 bases and J by 8 bases; unmatched bases: 5. Germline V gene lookup returns CDR1 WNHNN and CDR2 SYGVQD (reference sequence). The CDR3 extends over 13 amino acids. In DNA form, the CDR3 reads TGCGCCAGCAGCCCAGGGGGCGGCGAAAAACTGTTTTTT. This encodes CASSPGGGEKLFF.

The chain combines TRBV7-2 with TRBJ1-4; TRBD1 might be the D (5 bases). The germline V and J ends were trimmed by 1 base and 7 bases, with 19 bases remaining between them. The V gene's germline CDR1 is SGHTA and CDR2 FQGNSA. The CDR3 totals 17 residues. The CDR3: CASSLGGIFGSGEKLFF. CDR3 nucleotides: TGTGCCAGCAGCTTAGGGGGGATTTTTGGGAGCGGTGAAAAACTGTTTTTT.

This clone was counted between two and nine times. The rearrangement joins TRBV7-9 to TRBJ2-6; TRBD2 might be the D (6 bases). The CDR3 consists of 15 residues. V lost 4 bases and J lost 5, with 12 bases in between. Germline CDR1 is SEHNR and CDR2 is FQNEAQ (reference sequence). DNA for the CDR3: TGTGCCAGCAGCTCCGGGGGTTCCTGGGCCAACGTCCTGACTTTC. Protein sequence: CASSSGGSWANVLTF.

A single count supports this clone. Since a much larger clone is just one base distant, this may be a read error. The V and J genes are TRBV9 and TRBJ2-3; D unclear. Trimming pared 0 bases from V and 2 bases from J, leaving 4 bases between. Germline values: CDR1 SGDLS, CDR2 YYNGEE. The CDR3 is 13 amino acids. For the CDR3, the DNA is TGTGCCAGCAGCGTAGGGGTCACAGATACGCAGTATTTT. Its translation is CASSVGVTDTQYF.

The chain employs TRBV7-6 and TRBJ2-1; D remains unclear. This CDR3 region has 17 residues. Germline loops: CDR1 SGHVS, CDR2 FNYEAQ. Between the trimmed V and J ends, which lost 2 bases and 1 base, there was a span of 15 bases. The CDR3 here is CASSLLGNDPSYNEQFF. The DNA for the CDR3 is TGTGCCAGCAGCTTATTAGGGAACGACCCTTCCTACAATGAGCAGTTCTTC.

The gene calls are TRBV5-8 and TRBJ1-3, with D possibly TRBD1 on 5 matching bases. This CDR3 is built from 15 residues. The V gene lost 0 bases and the J gene lost 0 bases, with 7 bases spanning the gap. CDR1 and CDR2 from the germline V gene are SGHTS and YDEGEE. CDR3 in amino acids: CASSLAQGSGNTIYF. In nucleotides, the CDR3 is TGTGCCAGCAGCTTGGCTCAGGGCTCTGGAAACACCATATATTTT.

The DNA for the CDR3 is TGTGCCAGCAGCTCCTTAGCGGGAGGGGTAGATACGCAGTATTTT. It translates to CASSSLAGGVDTQYF. V usage is TRBV7-8 and J usage is TRBJ2-3, with 11 bases lining up with TRBD2. The CDR3 spans 15 residues. Unmatched junction bases numbered 5, after V lost 4 bases and J lost 5 bases. The germline V gene encodes CDR1 SGHVS and CDR2 FQNEAQ.

V and J are TRBV28 and TRBJ1-2; D uncertain. CDR1 and CDR2 from the germline V gene are MDHEN and SYDVKM. Trimming took 0 bases from V and 5 from J, leaving 4 bases between them. This CDR3 is 12 amino acids long. This CDR3 reads CASSLWGYGYTF. The CDR3 DNA follows: TGTGCCAGCAGTTTATGGGGATATGGCTACACCTTC.

The chain recombines TRBV6-1 with TRBJ1-2, with TRBD1 identical over 8 bases. This CDR3 region has 15 residues. Trimming cost V 0 bases and J 3 bases; bases outside gene matches: 3. Germline V gene sequence: CDR1 MNHNS, CDR2 SASEGT. This chain's CDR3 is CASSEAGTGYYGYTF. Written as DNA, the CDR3 is TGTGCCAGCAGTGAAGCGGGGACAGGCTACTATGGCTACACCTTC.

This chain joins TRBV7-8 and TRBJ2-2; perhaps D is TRBD1 or TRBD2 (7 bases each). Trimming took off 4 bases at V and 3 bases at J, with 12 bases between the two ends. The CDR3 runs to 15 residues. CDR1 SGHVS and CDR2 FQNEAQ come from the germline V gene. CDR3 DNA sequence: TGTGCCAGCAGCTCCCAGGGGGGGGACACCGGGGAGCTGTTTTTT. It translates to CASSSQGGDTGELFF.

The genes are TRBV5-4 and TRBJ2-3; possibly TRBD2 for D (6 bases). V was shortened by 4 bases and J by 6 bases, with 15 bases between the two germline ends. The CDR3 is 14 amino acids. CDR1 and CDR2 (germline): SGHNT, YYREEE (reference sequence). CDR3 sequence: CASSAADAGDTQYF. CDR3 sequence (DNA): TGTGCCAGCAGCGCGGCTGATGCGGGGGATACGCAGTATTTT.

The chain employs TRBV28 and TRBJ1-4; perhaps TRBD1 as D (6 bases). The CDR3 is 16 amino acids. Germline assignment: CDR1 MDHEN and CDR2 SYDVKM. V was cut by 7 bases and J by 7 bases, with 22 bases left in between. The CDR3, as DNA: TGTGCCAGCACCGGTAATGCCGGCGGGGGCGTTGAAAAACTGTTTTTT. Translated, it gives CASTGNAGGGVEKLFF.